These 4 T cell receptor beta chains were all obtained from the same sample, sequenced in a study of cytomegalovirus exposure and HLA in healthy donors. The PCR was carried out with 60 Vbeta primers and 13 Jbeta primers. Measured with immunoSEQ multiplex PCR; TCRdb has only the in-frame clones, and not every one. Of about 130,000 clones listed, around 80% were seen once; the top ten hold roughly 11%. Specimen: PBMCs. The receptor set was obtained from a man aged 25 to 40 in good health and CMV-seropositive.

This clone has just a few counts. V usage is TRBV5-8 and J usage is TRBJ2-3; 14 nucleotides agree with TRBD2. Germline trimming cut 0 bases from V and 6 bases from J; bases unmatched to any gene: 0. This CDR3 comprises 15 residues. Germline CDR1 is SGHTS and CDR2 is YDEGEE. CDR3 residues: CASSLGTSGRDTQYF. CDR3 sequence (DNA): TGTGCCAGCAGCTTGGGGACTAGCGGGAGGGATACGCAGTATTTT.

The chain has TRBV6-5 and TRBJ1-3; D gene ambiguous. Germline CDR1 and CDR2: MNHEY and SVGAGI. The CDR3 totals 13 residues. Trimming took 6 bases from V and 8 from J, leaving 14 bases between them. CDR3 coding DNA: TGTGCCAGCAGCTGCACAAGACGGGACACCATATATTTT. Protein sequence: CASSCTRRDTIYF.

V is TRBV30 and J is TRBJ1-1; D is possibly TRBD1 (5 bases). Trimming cost V 2 bases and J 3 bases, with 10 bases left between them. The CDR3 totals 13 residues. CDR1 and CDR2 from the germline V gene are GTSNPN and SVGIG (reference sequence). CDR3 loop: CAWSTTGYTEAFF. In DNA form, the CDR3 reads TGTGCCTGGAGTACTACAGGTTACACTGAAGCTTTCTTT. Based on the CDR3 plus reference TRBV30 and TRBJ1-1, the full variable domain is SQTIHQWPATLVQPVGSPLSLECTVEGTSNPNLYWYRQAAGRGLQLLFYSVGIGQISSEVPQNLSASRPQDRQFILSSKKLLLSDSGFYLCAWSTTGYTEAFFGQGTRLTVV.

The CDR3 DNA reads TGTGCCTGGACTAGCGGGGCTGGAAATGAGCAGTTCTTC. The encoded protein is CAWTSGAGNEQFF. The chain uses TRBV30 and TRBJ2-1; 9 bases line up with TRBD2. V lost 4 bases, J lost 7 bases, and 5 bases stayed unmatched. This CDR3 has 13 amino acids. Germline V lookup: CDR1 GTSNPN, CDR2 SVGIG (reference sequence).